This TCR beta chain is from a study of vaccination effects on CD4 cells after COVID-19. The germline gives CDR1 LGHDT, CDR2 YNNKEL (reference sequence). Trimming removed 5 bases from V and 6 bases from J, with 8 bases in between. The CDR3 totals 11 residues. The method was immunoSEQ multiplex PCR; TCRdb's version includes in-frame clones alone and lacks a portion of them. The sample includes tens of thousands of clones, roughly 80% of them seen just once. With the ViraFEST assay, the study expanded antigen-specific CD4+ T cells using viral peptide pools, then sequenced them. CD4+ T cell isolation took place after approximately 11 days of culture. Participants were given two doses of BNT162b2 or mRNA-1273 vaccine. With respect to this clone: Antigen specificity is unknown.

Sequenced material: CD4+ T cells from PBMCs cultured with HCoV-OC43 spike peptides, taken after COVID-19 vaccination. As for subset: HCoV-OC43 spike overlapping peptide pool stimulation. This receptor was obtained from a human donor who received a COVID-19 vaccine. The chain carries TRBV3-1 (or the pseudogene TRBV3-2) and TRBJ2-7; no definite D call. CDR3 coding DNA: TGTGCCAGCAGCTCCGGGTTCGAGCAGTACGTC. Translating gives CASSSGFEQYV.